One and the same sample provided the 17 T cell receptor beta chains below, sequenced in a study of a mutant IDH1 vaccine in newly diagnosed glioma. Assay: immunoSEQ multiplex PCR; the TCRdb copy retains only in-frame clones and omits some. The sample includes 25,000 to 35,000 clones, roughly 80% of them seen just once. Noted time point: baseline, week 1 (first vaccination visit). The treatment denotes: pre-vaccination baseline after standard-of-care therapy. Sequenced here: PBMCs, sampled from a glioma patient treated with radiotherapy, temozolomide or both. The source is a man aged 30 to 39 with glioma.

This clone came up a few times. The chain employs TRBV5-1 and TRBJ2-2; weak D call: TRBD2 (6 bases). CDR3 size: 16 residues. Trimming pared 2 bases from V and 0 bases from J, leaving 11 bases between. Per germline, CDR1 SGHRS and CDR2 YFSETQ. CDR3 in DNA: TGCGCCAGCAGCTTACTAGCCACCGCGAACACCGGGGAGCTGTTTTTT. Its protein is CASSLLATANTGELFF.

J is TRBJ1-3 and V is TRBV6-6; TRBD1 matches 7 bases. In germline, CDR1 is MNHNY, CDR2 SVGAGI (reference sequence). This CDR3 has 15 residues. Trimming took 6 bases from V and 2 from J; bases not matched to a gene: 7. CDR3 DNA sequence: TGTGCCAGCAGAGGCCAAGGGGGCCCTGGAAACACCATATATTTT. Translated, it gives CASRGQGGPGNTIYF.

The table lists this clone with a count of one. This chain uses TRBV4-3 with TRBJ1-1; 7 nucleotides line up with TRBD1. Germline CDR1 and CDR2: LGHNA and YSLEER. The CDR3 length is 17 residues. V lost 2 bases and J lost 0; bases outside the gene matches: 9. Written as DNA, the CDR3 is TGCGCCAGCAGCCAATCGACAGGGACCTACATGAACACTGAAGCTTTCTTT. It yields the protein CASSQSTGTYMNTEAFF.

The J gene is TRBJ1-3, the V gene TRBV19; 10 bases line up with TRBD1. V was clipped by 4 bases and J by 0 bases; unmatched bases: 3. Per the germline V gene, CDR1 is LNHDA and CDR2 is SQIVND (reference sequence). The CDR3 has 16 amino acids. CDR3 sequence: CASSRTGGSSGNTIYF. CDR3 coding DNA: TGTGCCAGTAGTAGGACAGGGGGAAGCTCTGGAAACACCATATATTTT.

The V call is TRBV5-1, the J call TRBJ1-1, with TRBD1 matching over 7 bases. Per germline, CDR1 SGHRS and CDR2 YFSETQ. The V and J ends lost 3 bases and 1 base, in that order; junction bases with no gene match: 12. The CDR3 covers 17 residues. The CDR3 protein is CASSSGLTGSGNTEAFF. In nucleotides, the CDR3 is TGCGCCAGCAGCTCCGGTTTGACAGGGTCAGGGAACACTGAAGCTTTCTTT.

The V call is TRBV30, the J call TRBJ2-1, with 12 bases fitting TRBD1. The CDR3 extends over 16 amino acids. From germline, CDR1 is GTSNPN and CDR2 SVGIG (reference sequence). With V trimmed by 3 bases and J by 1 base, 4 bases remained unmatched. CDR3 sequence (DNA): TGTGCCTGGAGAGAGGGACAGGGGGCTTCCTACAATGAGCAGTTCTTC. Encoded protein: CAWREGQGASYNEQFF.

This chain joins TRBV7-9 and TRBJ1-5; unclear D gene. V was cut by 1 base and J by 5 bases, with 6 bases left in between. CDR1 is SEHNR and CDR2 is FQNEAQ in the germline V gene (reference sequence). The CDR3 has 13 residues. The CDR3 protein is CASSLEEDQPQHF. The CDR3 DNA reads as TGTGCCAGCAGCTTAGAGGAGGATCAGCCCCAGCATTTT. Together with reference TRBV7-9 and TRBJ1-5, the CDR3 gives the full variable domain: DTGVSQNPRHKITKRGQNVTFRCDPISEHNRLYWYRQTLGQGPEFLTYFQNEAQLEKSRLLSDRFSAERPKGSFSTLEIQRTEQGDSAMYLCASSLEEDQPQHFGDGTRLSIL.

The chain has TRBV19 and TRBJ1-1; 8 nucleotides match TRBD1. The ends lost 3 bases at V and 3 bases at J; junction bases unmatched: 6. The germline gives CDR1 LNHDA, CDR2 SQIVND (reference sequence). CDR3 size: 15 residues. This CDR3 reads CASSIRHRGDTEAFF. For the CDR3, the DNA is TGTGCCAGTAGTATCCGCCACAGGGGGGACACTGAAGCTTTCTTT.

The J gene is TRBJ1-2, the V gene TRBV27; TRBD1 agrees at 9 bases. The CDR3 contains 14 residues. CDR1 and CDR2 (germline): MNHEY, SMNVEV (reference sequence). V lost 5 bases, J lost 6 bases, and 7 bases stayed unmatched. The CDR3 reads CASSGRDRDHGYTF. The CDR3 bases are TGTGCCAGCAGTGGCCGGGACAGGGATCATGGCTACACCTTC.

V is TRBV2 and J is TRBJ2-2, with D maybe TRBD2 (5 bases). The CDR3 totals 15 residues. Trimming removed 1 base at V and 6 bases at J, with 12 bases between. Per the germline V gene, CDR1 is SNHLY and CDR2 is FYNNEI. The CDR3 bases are TGTGCCAGCAGTGAAGATGAGGAGGCATCCGGGGAGCTGTTTTTT. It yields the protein CASSEDEEASGELFF.

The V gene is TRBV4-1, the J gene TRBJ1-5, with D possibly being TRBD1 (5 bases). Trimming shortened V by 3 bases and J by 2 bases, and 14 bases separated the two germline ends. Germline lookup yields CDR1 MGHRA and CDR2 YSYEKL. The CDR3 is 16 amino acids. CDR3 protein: CASSQGPGKGNQPQHF. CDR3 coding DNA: TGCGCCAGCAGCCAGGGGCCAGGGAAGGGCAATCAGCCCCAGCATTTT.

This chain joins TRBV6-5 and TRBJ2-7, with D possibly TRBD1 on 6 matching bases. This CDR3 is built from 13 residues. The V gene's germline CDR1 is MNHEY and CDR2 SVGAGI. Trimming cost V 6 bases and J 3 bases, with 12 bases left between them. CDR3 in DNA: TGTGCCAGCAGCTCTGCACAGGGCTACGAGCAGTACTTC. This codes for CASSSAQGYEQYF.

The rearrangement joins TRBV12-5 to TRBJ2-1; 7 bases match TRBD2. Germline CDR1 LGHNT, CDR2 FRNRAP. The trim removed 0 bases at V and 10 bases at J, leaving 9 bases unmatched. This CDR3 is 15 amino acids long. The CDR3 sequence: CASGLVPGLMGEQFF. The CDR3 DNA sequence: TGTGCTAGTGGTTTGGTACCGGGACTAATGGGAGAGCAGTTCTTC.

The CDR3 spells CASSLSGQGREKLFF. CDR3 in DNA: TGTGCCAGCAGCTTATCAGGGCAGGGGCGTGAAAAACTGTTTTTT. This rearrangement joins TRBV7-8 to TRBJ1-4; a possible D gene is TRBD1 (6 bases). CDR1 SGHVS and CDR2 FQNEAQ come from the germline V gene. The CDR3 totals 15 residues. V was shortened by 2 bases and J by 7 bases, with 14 bases between the two germline ends.

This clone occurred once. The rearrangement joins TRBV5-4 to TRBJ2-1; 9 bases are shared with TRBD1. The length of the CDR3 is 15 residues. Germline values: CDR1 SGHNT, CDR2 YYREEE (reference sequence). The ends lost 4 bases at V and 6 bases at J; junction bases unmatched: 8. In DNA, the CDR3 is TGTGCCAGCAGCGCAACTCCGACAGGGGGCAATGAGCAGTTCTTC. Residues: CASSATPTGGNEQFF.

CDR3 amino acids: CASSHRTSTDTQYF. The CDR3 DNA is TGTGCCAGCAGCCACCGTACTAGCACAGATACGCAGTATTTT. The chain is built from TRBV14 and TRBJ2-3; D remains ambiguous. CDR1 is SGHDN and CDR2 is FVKESK in the germline V gene. V shed 3 bases and J shed 0 bases, with 7 bases lying between them. The CDR3 loop spans 14 amino acids.

The CDR3 sequence is CASSEEARAEAFF. The CDR3 DNA sequence: TGTGCCAGCAGTGAAGAGGCCCGGGCTGAAGCTTTCTTT. The V and J genes are TRBV2 and TRBJ1-1, with D unclear. This CDR3 spans 13 amino acids. Between the trimmed V and J ends, which lost 1 base and 6 bases, there was a span of 9 bases. The V gene's germline CDR1 is SNHLY and CDR2 FYNNEI.